What follows is one TCR beta chain and its context. Its antigen remains unidentified. The sample belongs to a study of T cells in Graves' hyperthyroidism and ophthalmopathy. Regarding the study as a whole: Ophthalmopathy was told apart from stable hyperthyroidism by a 13 V-J model.

The TCR beta CDR3 regions underwent amplification using RNA transcripts as the source. Using the HTBI primer set, a first-round RT-PCR was run on the TCR CDR3. MiXCR, applied by TCRdb to the multiplex PCR reads, yields one record per CDR3 protein. The sample consists of some 350,000 distinct CDR3 sequences, about 19% of them appearing once. V trimming: 2 bases; J trimming: 7 bases; junction bases outside the gene matches: 7. The CDR3 covers 15 residues. Germline values: CDR1 MNHEY, CDR2 SVGAGI. Aged 18 to 65, the patients had hyperthyroidism that was newly diagnosed and had lasted under 2 months. Sequencing was performed on blood. J is TRBJ2-7 and V is TRBV6-5; 11 nucleotides align to TRBD1. The sequence was collected from a young woman with Graves' hyperthyroidism. The CDR3 sequence: CASSYGQGAGLEQYF. CDR3 nucleotides: TGTGCCAGCAGTTACGGACAGGGGGCTGGTCTGGAGCAGTACTTC.